Reported below is one T cell receptor (beta chain). The sample belongs to a study of blood T cell repertoires in COVID-19. Overall study: Acute and convalescent COVID-19 samples came from the United States, Italy and Spain. Sources were T cells, B-cell-depleted T cells, or PBMCs; the material itself was cDNA or gDNA.

Between the trimmed V and J ends, which lost 1 base and 4 bases, there was a span of 16 bases. Germline V CDR1 and CDR2: LNHDA, SQIVND (reference sequence). The CDR3 length is 16 residues. Per the original data handling: Quantification of nucleated cells was approximated via reference gene primer amplification. The table came from immunoSEQ multiplex PCR; TCRdb's copy has only in-frame clones and leaves some out. V, J and clone size are taken as reported in that table, and D and trimming were inferred from the DNA itself. Of 200,000 to 300,000 clones in the sample, approximately 82% were seen once. The sequence was collected from a woman aged 80 or older with acute or convalescent COVID-19. The chain joins TRBV19 to TRBJ1-2; D unresolved. Sequencing used peripheral blood. CDR3 nucleotides: TGTGCCAGTAGTATAGTGGCCACGAGGTTAAGCTATGGCTACACCTTC. The encoded protein is CASSIVATRLSYGYTF.